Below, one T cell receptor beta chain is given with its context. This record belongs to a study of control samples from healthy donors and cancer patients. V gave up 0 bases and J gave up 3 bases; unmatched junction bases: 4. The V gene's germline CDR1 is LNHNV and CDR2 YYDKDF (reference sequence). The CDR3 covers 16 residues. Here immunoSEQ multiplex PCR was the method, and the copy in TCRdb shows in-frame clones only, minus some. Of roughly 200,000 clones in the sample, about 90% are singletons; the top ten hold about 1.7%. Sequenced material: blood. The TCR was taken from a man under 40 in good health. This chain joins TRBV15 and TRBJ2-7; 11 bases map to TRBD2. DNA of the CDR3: TGTGCCACCAGCAGAGAACTAGCGGGGGCCCACTACGAGCAGTACTTC. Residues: CATSRELAGAHYEQYF. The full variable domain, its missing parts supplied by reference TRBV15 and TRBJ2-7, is DAMVIQNPRYQVTQFGKPVTLSCSQTLNHNVMYWYQQKSSQAPKLLFHYYDKDFNNEADTPDNFQSRRPNTSFCFLDIRSPGLGDTAMYLCATSRELAGAHYEQYFGPGTRLTVT.